The clone carrying this T cell receptor (beta chain) was detected only a few times. Its antigen is currently unknown. The record originates from a study of beta chain features in type 1 diabetes. General study findings and limits: Across all four CD4+ subsets, people with type 1 diabetes showed modestly shorter TCRB CDR3s. The study found fewer insertions and more deletions at VDJ junctions in type 1 diabetes patients.

As every portion of the isolated RNA was reverse transcribed, the sequencing read expressed TCRB transcripts. Repertoires were generated with immunoSEQ multiplex PCR, while TCRdb's copy carries only in-frame clones and drops some. The sample has some 130,000 clones; around 8.8% are singletons. The TCR was taken from a man aged 25-40 years with type 1 diabetes. Sequenced material: central memory CD4+ T cells from blood.

The CDR3 DNA follows: TGCGCCAGCAGCTTGGAAGGGGACTATGGCTACACCTTC. Translation gives CASSLEGDYGYTF. The chain uses TRBV5-1 and TRBJ1-2; D perhaps matches TRBD1 (5 bases). The germline gives CDR1 SGHRS, CDR2 YFSETQ. The CDR3 consists of 13 residues. The V end was cut by 0 bases, the J end by 3 bases, with 6 bases between.